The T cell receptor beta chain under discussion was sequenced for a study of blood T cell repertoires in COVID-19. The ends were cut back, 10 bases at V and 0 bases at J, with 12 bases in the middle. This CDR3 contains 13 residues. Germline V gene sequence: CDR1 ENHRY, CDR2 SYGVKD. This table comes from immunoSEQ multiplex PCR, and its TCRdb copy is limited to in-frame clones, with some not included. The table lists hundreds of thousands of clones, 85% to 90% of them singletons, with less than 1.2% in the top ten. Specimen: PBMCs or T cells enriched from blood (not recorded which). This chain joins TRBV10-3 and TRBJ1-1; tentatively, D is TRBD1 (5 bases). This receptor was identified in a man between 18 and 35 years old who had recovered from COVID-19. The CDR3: CATNRGLNTEAFF. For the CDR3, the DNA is TGTGCCACGAATAGGGGCTTGAACACTGAAGCTTTCTTT.